This TCR beta chain was identified in a study of blood T cell repertoires in COVID-19. Study-level information: The United States, Italy and Spain were the sources of the acute and convalescent COVID-19 samples.

V lost 8 bases to trimming and J lost 0 bases, with 14 bases between them. This CDR3 region has 15 residues. The germline gives CDR1 MNHEY, CDR2 SMNVEV (reference sequence). Data came from immunoSEQ multiplex PCR; TCRdb stores just in-frame clones and leaves some out. The sample yields 150,000 to 200,000 clones, roughly 86% seen once. The chain joins TRBV27 to TRBJ1-5; D perhaps matches TRBD1 (6 bases). The sequenced material came from peripheral blood. This sequence was found in a man aged 18 to 30 with acute or convalescent COVID-19. The CDR3 is CASSISGVSNQPQHF. CDR3 in DNA: TGTGCCAGCTCAATATCAGGGGTTAGCAATCAGCCCCAGCATTTT.